The T cell receptor (beta chain) under discussion was sequenced for a study of CD8+ T cells in alopecia areata. Notes on the study in general: Treatment with tofacitinib significantly lowered scalp clonality and reduced expanded CD8+ clones among the top 100.

Treatment: oral pan-JAK inhibitor, 5-10 mg twice daily. TCR sequencing used cDNA made by reverse transcription of extracted RNA. The assay was immunoSEQ multiplex PCR, and TCRdb's table has in-frame clones only and misses some. Counted here are around 190,000 clones, less than 70% occurring once; the ten biggest clones make up 1.3%. As for this clone: The target antigen is unknown.

V lost 8 bases, J lost 4 bases, and 12 bases lay in between. Per the germline V gene, CDR1 is MNHEY and CDR2 is SVGAGI. The CDR3 contains 12 residues. The sequencing here drew on CD4+ T cells sorted from blood, taken between weeks 49 and 50, from a patient treated with tofacitinib. This rearrangement joins TRBV6-5 to TRBJ2-7; D is undetermined. The receptor comes from a human donor with alopecia areata. CDR3: CASRNGPYEQYF. Here the CDR3 DNA reads TGTGCCAGCCGGAACGGGCCATACGAGCAGTACTTC.